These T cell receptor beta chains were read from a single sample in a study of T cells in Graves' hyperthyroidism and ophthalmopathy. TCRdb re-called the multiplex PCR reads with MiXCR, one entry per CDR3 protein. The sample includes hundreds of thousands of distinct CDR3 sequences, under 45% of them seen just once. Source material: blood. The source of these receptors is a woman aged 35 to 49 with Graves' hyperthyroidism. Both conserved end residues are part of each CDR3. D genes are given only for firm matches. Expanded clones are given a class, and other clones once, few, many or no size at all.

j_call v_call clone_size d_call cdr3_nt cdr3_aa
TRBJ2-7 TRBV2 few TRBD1 TGTGCCAGCAGTGAAAGTCGTTTCGGGACAGGGGCGTACGAGCAGTACTTC CASSESRFGTGAYEQYF
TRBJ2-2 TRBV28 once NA TGTGCCAGCACGGCTAGCGTGACCGGGGAGCTGTTTTTT CASTASVTGELFF
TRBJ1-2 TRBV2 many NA TGTGCCAGCAGTGTAAGGGTGACATCGAACTATGGCTACACCTTC CASSVRVTSNYGYTF
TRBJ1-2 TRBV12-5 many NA TGTGCTAGTGGTAAGGGCGGTAACTATGGCTACACCTTC CASGKGGNYGYTF
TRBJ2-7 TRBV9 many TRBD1 TGTGCCAGCGGGGCAGGGGACAGGATCTACGAGCAGTACTTC CASGAGDRIYEQYF
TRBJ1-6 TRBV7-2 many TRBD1 TGTGCCAGCAGCCTTCGGGACAGTACGTTTAATTCACCCCTCCACTTT CASSLRDSTFNSPLHF
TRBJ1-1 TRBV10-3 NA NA TGTGCCAGCGGGCAGTCACGTATTGGAGCTTTCTTT CASGQSRIGAFF
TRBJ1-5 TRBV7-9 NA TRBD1 TGTGCCAGCAGCTCCACGGGACAGGGGCAGCCCCAGCATTTT CASSSTGQGQPQHF
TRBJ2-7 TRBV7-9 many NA TGTGCCAGCAGAACAGGGAACGAGCAGTACTTC CASRTGNEQYF
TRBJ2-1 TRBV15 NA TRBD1 TGTGCCACCAGCAGAGTACAGGGGGTTTACAATGAGCAGTTCTTC CATSRVQGVYNEQFF
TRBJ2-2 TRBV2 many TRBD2 TGTGCCAGCATGGGGGGGACGATCACCGGGGAGCTGTTTTTT CASMGGTITGELFF
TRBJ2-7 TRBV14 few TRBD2 TGTGCCAGCAGCCAACGCCCGGGACAGGGATTGACTAGCGGGGGATACGAGCAGTACTTC CASSQRPGQGLTSGGYEQYF
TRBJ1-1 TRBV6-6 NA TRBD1 TGTGCCAGCAGCCCTGACAGGGTTGGGGTTTTCTTT CASSPDRVGVFF
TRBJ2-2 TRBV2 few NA TGTGCCAGCCTATCCGGCCGAGTTCAGATTTCCAGGGAGCTGTTTTTT CASLSGRVQISRELFF
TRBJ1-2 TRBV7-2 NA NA TGCGCCAGCAGCCAAGATGACCAGGTAGCCTATGGCTACACCTTC CASSQDDQVAYGYTF
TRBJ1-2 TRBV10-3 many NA TGTGCCATCAGTGGGGGGGGCGGCTATGGCTACACCTTC CAISGGGGYGYTF
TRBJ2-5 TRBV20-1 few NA TGCAGTGCTAGAGATTCAGGGCCAGAGACCCAGTACTTC CSARDSGPETQYF